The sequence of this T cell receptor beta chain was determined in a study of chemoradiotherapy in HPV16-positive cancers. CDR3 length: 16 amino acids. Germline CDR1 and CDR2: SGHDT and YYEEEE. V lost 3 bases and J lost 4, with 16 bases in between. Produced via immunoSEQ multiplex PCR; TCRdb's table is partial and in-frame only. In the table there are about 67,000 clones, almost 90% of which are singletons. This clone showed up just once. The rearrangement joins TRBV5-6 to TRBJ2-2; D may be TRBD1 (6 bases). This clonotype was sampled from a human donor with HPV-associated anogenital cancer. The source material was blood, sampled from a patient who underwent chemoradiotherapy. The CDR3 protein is CASSSFLHRVTGELFF. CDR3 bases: TGTGCCAGCAGCTCATTCCTTCACAGGGTCACCGGGGAGCTGTTTTTT.